The 13 T cell receptor beta chains below were found in one sample sequenced in a study of Ad26.COV2.S vaccination and SARS-CoV-2 variants. Data came from immunoSEQ multiplex PCR; TCRdb stores just in-frame clones and leaves some out. Here the sample spans around 320,000 clones, just over 85% being singletons. Treatment noted: some 20 received Ad26.COV2.S at low or high dose, single or two shots; several received placebo; per-sample allocation not given. Day 63 after the first injection of vaccine or placebo was the sampling time. Sequencing was performed on peripheral blood, taken in a trial of Ad26.COV2.S vaccine versus placebo. These receptor sequences come from a person between 18 and 65 years old who received the Ad26.COV2.S COVID-19 vaccine or a placebo.

This clone has a single count. This chain connects TRBV9 to TRBJ1-2; D is undetermined. Germline-derived CDR1 and CDR2 are SGDLS and YYNGEE. The V and J ends lost 0 bases and 7 bases respectively, with 13 bases between them. This CDR3 comprises 14 residues. CDR3 DNA: TGTGCCAGCAGCGTAGGTTCTGTGGTGGGTGGCTACACCTTC. It yields the protein CASSVGSVVGGYTF.

The chain has TRBV7-2 and TRBJ2-1; D is uncertain. In germline, CDR1 is SGHTA, CDR2 FQGNSA. The V and J ends lost 0 bases and 10 bases respectively, with 10 bases between them. The CDR3 length is 13 residues. The chain's CDR3 is CASSLAPSQEQFF. CDR3 nucleotides: TGTGCCAGCAGCTTAGCGCCGTCCCAGGAGCAGTTCTTC.

J is TRBJ2-2 and V is TRBV6-2 or TRBV6-3, with 8 nucleotides matching TRBD1. This CDR3 spans 15 amino acids. In germline, CDR1 is MNHEY, CDR2 SVGEGT. V lost 5 bases, J lost 5 bases, and 7 bases stayed unmatched. The CDR3, as DNA: TGTGCCAGCAGTATTGTCAGGGGGCGAACCGGGGAGCTGTTTTTT. As protein: CASSIVRGRTGELFF.

The chain couples TRBV10-3 to TRBJ2-7; possibly TRBD1 for D (6 bases). CDR3 length: 13 amino acids. V was cut by 4 bases and J by 6 bases, with 13 bases left in between. Germline V gene data show CDR1 as ENHRY and CDR2 as SYGVKD. The CDR3 loop reads CAISVGGTGEQYF. DNA for the CDR3: TGTGCCATCAGTGTAGGGGGAACGGGCGAGCAGTACTTC.

The rearrangement uses TRBV10-1 and TRBJ2-3; D could derive from TRBD1 or TRBD2 (7 bases each). Germline lookup yields CDR1 WNHNN and CDR2 SYGVQD (reference sequence). The V gene lost 5 bases and the J gene lost 4 bases, with 13 bases spanning the gap. The CDR3 runs to 14 residues. The CDR3, as DNA: TGCGCCAGCAGTCAGGGGGGGATCTCAGATACGCAGTATTTT. Encoded protein: CASSQGGISDTQYF.

V is TRBV11-2 and J is TRBJ2-4; D may be TRBD1 (6 bases). V was trimmed by 3 bases and J by 0 bases, leaving 12 bases between them. Germline CDR1 is SGHAT and CDR2 is FQNNGV. The CDR3 covers 16 residues. The CDR3 here is CASSFPQTGAKNIQYF. CDR3 DNA sequence: TGTGCCAGCAGCTTTCCCCAGACAGGAGCCAAAAACATTCAGTACTTC.

The rearrangement joins TRBV19 to TRBJ1-6; weak D call: TRBD1 (6 bases). The V and J ends lost 5 bases and 9 bases respectively, with 8 bases between them. CDR1 is LNHDA, CDR2 SQIVND, per germline (reference sequence). This CDR3 comprises 12 residues. CDR3 protein: CASSHRVSPLHF. As DNA, the CDR3 is TGTGCCAGTAGTCACAGGGTTTCACCCCTCCACTTT.

The J gene is TRBJ1-2, the V gene TRBV5-4, with 7 positions matching TRBD1. CDR1 and CDR2 from the germline V gene are SGHNT and YYREEE (reference sequence). The CDR3 spans 14 residues. V trimming: 4 bases; J trimming: 8 bases; junction bases outside the gene matches: 11. The CDR3 region has the DNA TGTGCCAGCAGCCCGGGACAGTTTCTGGACGGCTACACCTTC. Its protein product is CASSPGQFLDGYTF.

This chain joins TRBV7-2 and TRBJ1-2; 11 bases match TRBD1. CDR3 length: 16 amino acids. The V gene's germline CDR1 is SGHTA and CDR2 FQGNSA. The V gene end was trimmed by 5 bases and the J gene end by 4 bases; junction bases not matched to a gene: 9. CDR3 sequence (DNA): TGTGCCAGCAGCCCAGGCGGGACAGGGGGGAGCTATGGCTACACCTTC. Translation gives CASSPGGTGGSYGYTF.

This clone was picked up one time. This chain joins TRBV5-4 and TRBJ2-2; D is perhaps TRBD1 or TRBD2 (5 bases each). V lost 2 bases, J lost 0 bases, and 11 bases lay in between. The CDR3 loop spans 16 amino acids. Per germline, CDR1 SGHNT and CDR2 YYREEE (reference sequence). The CDR3, as DNA: TGTGCCAGCAGCTTAAGGGACGGGTCGAACACCGGGGAGCTGTTTTTT. Translating it yields CASSLRDGSNTGELFF.

The rearrangement joins TRBV3-1 (or the pseudogene TRBV3-2) to TRBJ2-1, with 10 bases matching TRBD2. This CDR3 region has 15 residues. CDR1 is LGHDT and CDR2 is YNNKEL in the germline V gene (reference sequence). V lost 3 bases, J lost 4 bases, and 3 bases stayed unmatched. The CDR3 bases are TGTGCCAGCAGCCAGACTAGCGGGTCTTACAATGAGCAGTTCTTC. This sequence encodes CASSQTSGSYNEQFF.

This chain uses TRBV4-1 with TRBJ2-7, with 7 bases aligning to TRBD1. Trimming cost V 3 bases and J 7 bases; bases outside gene matches: 3. Looked up from germline, CDR1 is MGHRA and CDR2 is YSYEKL. The CDR3 covers 12 residues. The DNA for the CDR3 is TGCGCCAGCAGCCATTTACAGGGGGAGCAGTACTTC. As protein: CASSHLQGEQYF.

J is TRBJ1-2 and V is TRBV5-1; D is possibly TRBD1 (5 bases). The germline CDR1 and CDR2 sequences are SGHRS and YFSETQ. This CDR3 contains 13 residues. V lost 4 bases to trimming and J lost 8 bases, with 15 bases between them. The CDR3 DNA is TGCGCCAGCAGCCCGCTCCTGAGGGACGGCTACACCTTC. Protein product: CASSPLLRDGYTF. The complete variable domain, with remaining parts taken from reference TRBV5-1 and TRBJ1-2, reads KAGVTQTPRYLIKTRGQQVTLSCSPISGHRSVSWYQQTPGQGLQFLFEYFSETQRNKGNFPGRFSGRQFSNSRSEMNVSTLELGDSALYLCASSPLLRDGYTFGSGTRLTVV.